The table lists the clone carrying this T cell receptor (beta chain) with many counts. CDR1 and CDR2 from the germline V gene are MDHEN and SYDVKM. The V gene lost 6 bases and the J gene lost 5 bases, with 17 bases spanning the gap. The CDR3 extends over 15 amino acids. Transcripts of RNA were the source for amplifying TCR beta CDR3 regions. RT-PCR in the first round used HTBI primers; a second-round multiplex PCR followed. MiXCR, run by TCRdb on the multiplex PCR reads, gives a single entry per CDR3 protein. This sample has about 210,000 distinct CDR3 sequences, with roughly 27% found just once. These data are taken from a study of Graves' ophthalmopathy and Graves' hyperthyroidism.

The gene calls are TRBV28 and TRBJ2-4; a weak D match, TRBD2 (6 bases). Sequencing input: peripheral blood. The receptor's source is a man between 50 and 59 years old with Graves' ophthalmopathy. CDR3 DNA: TGTGCCAGCAGCGCGGAGGGTGGGGGTGAAAACATTCAGTACTTC. Residues: CASSAEGGGENIQYF. The full variable domain, in which reference TRBV28 and TRBJ2-4 provide the parts outside the CDR3, is DVKVTQSSRYLVKRTGEKVFLECVQDMDHENMFWYRQDPGLGLRLIYFSYDVKMKEKGDIPEGYSVSREKKERFSLILESASTNQTSMYLCASSAEGGGENIQYFGAGTRLSVL.